This TCR beta chain was profiled in a study of T cells in Graves' hyperthyroidism and ophthalmopathy (dated 2019 in TCRdb). About the study as a whole: Peripheral blood was sampled at the time of initial diagnosis, prior to any treatment. After blood sampling, hyperthyroidism patients were treated with methimazole at a starting dose of 30 mg daily, and ophthalmopathy patients were treated with high-dose intravenous methylprednisolone. A discovery cohort of about a hundred patients, about 40 with Graves' ophthalmopathy and about 58 with stable Graves' hyperthyroidism, was used to find distinguishing TCR V-J signatures. Thyroid tissue and blood T-cell repertoires from six or seven Graves' hyperthyroidism patients were also compared in the study. The 100 or so discovery patients were randomly split 7:3 into training and test sets. An independent validation cohort of about 19 hyperthyroidism patients and approximately 16 patients who later progressed to ophthalmopathy tested prospective prediction of ophthalmopathy. TCR Vbeta CDR3 sequencing of 130 to 150 peripheral blood samples (under 45 ophthalmopathy, 70 to 85 hyperthyroidism and approximately 17 progressor patients) is reported in the paper. The paper as a whole reports these results and caveats: In validation, the model predicted progression to ophthalmopathy a median of roughly 6.1 months before onset, with roughly 70% sensitivity and just under 75% specificity. No statistical method was used to fix the sample size in advance, and group allocation was not hidden from the investigators. Ophthalmopathy was separated from stable hyperthyroidism by a 13 V-J signature model, with roughly 88% sensitivity and about 84% specificity obtained in cross-validation and 80%/75% obtained in testing. Blood samples also contained most of the expanded thyroid clonotypes (frequency above 0.001), which suggests that blood repertoires may reflect thyroid immune responses.

Amplification of TCR beta CDR3 regions was carried out from RNA transcripts. A first-round RT-PCR of the TCR CDR3 used the HTBI primer set with the Qiagen OneStep RT-PCR kit. Libraries were constructed in a second round of multiplex PCR, after which size selection and purification were performed. Sequencing of the libraries was done on an Illumina HiSeq2000 using paired-end 100 bp reads. In the original analysis: Raw data were processed with SOAPnuke, discarding reads with adapters, uncalled bases, mean Phred below 15, or no exact constant-primer or identifier match. High-quality paired reads were merged using COPE v1.2.5, and each unique nucleotide sequence was defined as a clonotype. MiTCR v1.1 was used to align clonotypes to the IMGT TRBV, TRBD and TRBJ reference segments. Analysis was restricted to V-J combinations with a frequency above 0.0001, which covered 98% to 99.2% of repertoires. A TCS score was defined as the ratio of F50 (clonal expansion) to E x V (chaos), with BLOSUM62-based TCRdist applied between CDR3 peptides within each V-J. Welch's t-statistics and random forest reduced 500 to 550 V-J features to 13, which were used in a naive Bayes classifier (R e1071). TCRdb reprocessing: public reads trimmed at Q25 with fastp, clones called with MiXCR, in-frame beta chains kept. Identical CDR3 proteins give one entry, which carries the most common genes and DNA. It is TCRdb's table, rather than the study itself, that gives the V and J calls and clone size. Present in this sample are some 360,000 distinct CDR3 sequences, 11% to 15% of which were seen just once. Roughly 11% of the sample goes to the ten largest clones.

Sequences MDHEN (CDR1) and SYDVKM (CDR2) are obtained from the germline V gene. Deletion took 4 bases off V and 5 bases off J, with a span of 15 bases between the germline ends. CDR3 length: 14 amino acids, cysteine to phenylalanine. The entry retains the CDR3 DNA only, 42 bases that are in frame from base 1. This clonotype was recorded at least ten times. What antigen it recognizes has not been identified. No qualities accompany the bases; no much larger clone lies one base away. Stable Graves' hyperthyroidism was defined as no progression to ophthalmopathy during 18 months of follow-up. Hyperthyroidism patients were newly diagnosed, with disease duration under 2 months, and aged 18 to 65 years. Any patient with an uncontrolled infection, another autoimmune disease, pregnancy or lactation was excluded. Diagnoses relied on clinical symptoms, serum thyroxine and TRAb, thyroid ultrasound and orbital computed tomography. PBMCs were isolated from about 10 ml of fresh peripheral blood by Ficoll-Paque density gradient centrifugation. Total RNA was extracted with Trizol reagent, and quality was checked on an Agilent 2100 Bioanalyzer.

This receptor was obtained from a woman aged 55-75 years with Graves' hyperthyroidism. Sample: blood. The sequence is built from TRBV28 and TRBJ2-7; the D segment could be TRBD1, given 7 matching bases. The CDR3 protein is CASSSGGSANEQYF. At the DNA level, the sequence is TGTGCCAGCAGTTCAGGGGGGTCCGCGAACGAGCAGTACTTC.